Listed below are T cell receptor beta chains from one sample, sequenced in a study of early T cells in non-severe SARS-CoV-2 infection. TCRdb re-called the 5' RACE reads through MiXCR, storing one row per CDR3 protein. The sample records about 60,000 distinct CDR3 sequences, approximately 10% being singletons. Source: whole blood, taken at baseline. These receptors all stem from an adult who was a healthcare worker with PCR-confirmed SARS-CoV-2 infection or an uninfected control (not recorded which). Both conserved end residues are part of each CDR3. The D gene is left open where the match is weak. Some rows have no size entry. The others give once, few or many, or a class for an expanded clone.

V gene	clone size	D gene	J gene	CDR3 protein	CDR3 DNA
TRBV7-2	few	TRBD2	TRBJ2-7	CASSLATSGGVTSYEQYF	TGTGCCAGCAGCTTAGCGACTAGCGGGGGGGTTACGTCCTACGAGCAGTACTTC
TRBV5-1	-	-	TRBJ2-5	CASSPHTAETQYF	TGCGCCAGCAGCCCGCACACTGCAGAGACCCAGTACTTC
TRBV11-3	few	-	TRBJ2-1	CASSPQTGNNEQFF	TGTGCCAGCAGCCCCCAGACAGGCAACAATGAGCAGTTCTTC
TRBV10-1	many	-	TRBJ1-1	CASSELKNTEAFF	TGCGCCAGCAGTGAACTGAAGAACACTGAAGCTTTCTTT
TRBV6-5	few	-	TRBJ1-1	CASSLGGFAEAFF	TGTGCCAGCAGTCTTGGGGGTTTTGCTGAAGCTTTCTTT
TRBV5-1	few	-	TRBJ2-7	CASSLSLASKYEQYF	TGCGCCAGCAGCTTGTCTCTGGCTAGCAAATACGAGCAGTACTTC
TRBV30	many	-	TRBJ1-4	CAWSVRGMGEKLFF	TGTGCCTGGAGTGTACGGGGTATGGGTGAAAAACTGTTTTTT
TRBV7-2	-	-	TRBJ1-1	CASSQTMNTEAFF	TGTGCCAGCAGCCAAACAATGAACACTGAAGCTTTCTTT
TRBV18	-	-	TRBJ2-7	CASSQYFYEQYF	TGTGCCAGCTCCCAGTACTTCTACGAGCAGTACTTC
TRBV2	few	-	TRBJ1-5	CASSVSRDSYQPQHF	TGTGCCAGCAGTGTCTCCCGGGACTCTTACCAGCCCCAGCATTTT
TRBV5-1	many	TRBD2	TRBJ2-5	CASTYRGEETQYF	TGCGCCAGCACGTATCGGGGGGAAGAGACCCAGTACTTC
TRBV5-6	-	-	TRBJ2-2	CASSAGRADGELFF	TGTGCCAGCAGCGCGGGCCGCGCGGACGGGGAGCTGTTTTTT
TRBV12-3/TRBV12-4	-	-	TRBJ1-1	CASSRDLRATEAFF	TGTGCCAGCAGTCGGGACCTAAGGGCCACTGAAGCTTTCTTT
TRBV9	few	-	TRBJ1-3	CASSVAGGQRNTKIGNTIYF	TGTGCCAGCAGCGTAGCGGGAGGACAGAGAAACACCAAAATAGGAAACACCATATATTTT
TRBV7-9	-	TRBD1	TRBJ1-1	CASSRGQGNMNTEAFF	TGTGCCAGCAGCCGGGGACAGGGAAACATGAACACTGAAGCTTTCTTT
TRBV7-9	-	TRBD2	TRBJ2-7	CASSSGLAFLGGYEQYF	TGTGCCAGCAGCTCCGGACTAGCGTTTTTGGGCGGCTACGAGCAGTACTTC
TRBV29-1	few	-	TRBJ1-1	CSVRGNTEAFF	TGCAGCGTCAGGGGGAACACTGAAGCTTTCTTT
TRBV5-4	few	TRBD1	TRBJ2-3	CASSPRGSGTASTDTQYF	TGTGCCAGCAGCCCGCGCGGGTCCGGGACAGCGAGCACAGATACGCAGTATTTT
TRBV2	few	-	TRBJ2-2	CASSDQYPGELFF	TGTGCCAGCAGTGATCAGTACCCCGGGGAGCTGTTTTTT
TRBV10-1	-	TRBD1	TRBJ2-5	CASSIRGRETQYF	TGCGCCAGCAGCATTAGGGGGCGGGAGACCCAGTACTTC
TRBV2	-	-	TRBJ1-1	CASSDHSSIAEAFF	TGTGCCAGCAGTGACCACTCGAGTATCGCTGAAGCTTTCTTT
TRBV30	many	-	TRBJ1-1	CAWSVVNTEAFF	TGTGCCTGGAGTGTCGTGAACACTGAAGCTTTCTTT
TRBV7-2	-	TRBD1	TRBJ1-2	CASSFDSGTGGRGYTF	TGTGCCAGCAGCTTTGACTCCGGGACAGGGGGCCGTGGCTACACCTTC
TRBV12-3/TRBV12-4	many	-	TRBJ1-1	CASTTANTEAFF	TGTGCCAGCACCACAGCGAACACTGAAGCTTTCTTT
TRBV30	-	-	TRBJ1-3	CAWSPPAGGGSGNTIYF	TGTGCCTGGAGTCCTCCGGCCGGGGGGGGCTCTGGAAACACCATATATTTT
TRBV10-2	few	TRBD2	TRBJ2-5	CASSERLGTGGPQETQYF	TGCGCCAGCAGTGAGAGGTTAGGGACGGGGGGGCCCCAAGAGACCCAGTACTTC
TRBV6-6	many	-	TRBJ1-3	CASRAGMGDSSGNTIYF	TGTGCCAGCAGGGCCGGTATGGGAGACAGCTCTGGAAACACCATATATTTT
TRBV7-9	few	-	TRBJ2-2	CASSSRRGITGELFF	TGTGCCAGCAGCTCCCGGAGGGGAATCACCGGGGAGCTGTTTTTT
TRBV6-2/TRBV6-3	once	-	TRBJ2-4	CASSYGTEGRLAKNIQYF	TGTGCCAGCAGTTATGGAACAGAAGGGAGGTTAGCCAAAAACATTCAGTACTTC
TRBV7-9	few	-	TRBJ2-1	CASSFSGVLYNEQFF	TGTGCCAGCAGCTTCTCGGGGGTCCTGTACAATGAGCAGTTCTTC
TRBV11-1	few	-	TRBJ2-3	CASSTTPTATDTHYF	TGTGCCAGCAGCACGACACCGACTGCCACAGATACGCATTATTTT
TRBV27	many	TRBD2	TRBJ2-5	CASSLILAGGLKETQYF	TGTGCCAGCAGTTTAATTCTCGCGGGGGGTCTGAAGGAGACCCAGTACTTC
TRBV29-1	-	TRBD1	TRBJ2-2	CSVEAPDRGHTGELFF	TGCAGCGTTGAAGCTCCTGACAGGGGGCACACCGGGGAGCTGTTTTTT